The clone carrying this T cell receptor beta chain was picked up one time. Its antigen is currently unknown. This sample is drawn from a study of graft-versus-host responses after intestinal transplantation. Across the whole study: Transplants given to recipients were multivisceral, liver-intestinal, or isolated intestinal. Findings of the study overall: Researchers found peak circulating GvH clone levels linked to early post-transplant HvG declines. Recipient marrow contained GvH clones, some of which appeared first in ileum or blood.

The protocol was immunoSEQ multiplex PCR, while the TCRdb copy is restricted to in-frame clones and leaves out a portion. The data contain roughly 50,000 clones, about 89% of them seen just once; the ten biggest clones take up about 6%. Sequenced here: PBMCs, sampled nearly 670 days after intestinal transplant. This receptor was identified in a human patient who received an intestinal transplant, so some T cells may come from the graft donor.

The CDR3 DNA reads as TGTGCCAGCAGCTCCCCCGCGGGGGCGGTCCAAGAGACCCAGTACTTC. This codes for CASSSPAGAVQETQYF. The genes are TRBV11-3 and TRBJ2-5; tentatively, D is TRBD2 (7 bases). Germline values: CDR1 SGHNT, CDR2 YENEEA. This CDR3 has 16 amino acids. Trimming cost V 4 bases and J 1 base, with 16 bases left between them.